These 21 T cell receptor beta chains were all obtained from the same sample, sequenced in a study of CD8 T cells in ankylosing spondylitis. TCRdb processed the 5' RACE reads anew with MiXCR; each CDR3 protein has one entry. The sample lists 200,000 or so distinct CDR3 sequences; roughly 24% were seen once. Sequenced sample: blood, either unsorted or a sorted T cell fraction (not recorded which). These receptors originate from a male donor with ankylosing spondylitis or in good health (not recorded which).

CDR3: CSAGGSSNQPQHF. The CDR3 DNA reads as TGCAGTGCGGGGGGGAGTAGCAATCAGCCCCAGCATTTT. V gene TRBV20-1 combines with J gene TRBJ1-5, with D perhaps matching TRBD1 (5 bases). The CDR3 has 13 amino acids. The germline CDR1 and CDR2 sequences are DFQATT and SNEGSKA (reference sequence). V lost 6 bases and J lost 0, with 9 bases in between.

This clonotype was detected only a few times. This chain's CDR3 is CASSPGGRGTGELFF. For the CDR3, the DNA is TGTGCCAGCTCACCAGGCGGCAGGGGCACCGGGGAGCTGTTTTTT. This chain joins TRBV18 and TRBJ2-2; weak D call: TRBD1 (6 bases). Trimming cost V 2 bases and J 4 bases, with 11 bases left between them. Looked up from germline, CDR1 is KGHSH and CDR2 is LQKENI. The CDR3 spans 15 residues.

This clonotype was observed many times. The V call is TRBV5-1, the J call TRBJ2-3, with TRBD2 identical over 7 bases. Germline trimming cut 3 bases from V and 4 bases from J; bases unmatched to any gene: 14. CDR1 SGHRS and CDR2 YFSETQ come from the germline V gene. This CDR3 has 17 residues. This CDR3 is CASSSLGGGGFADTQYF. The CDR3 nucleotides are TGCGCCAGCAGCTCCCTCGGTGGGGGAGGGTTCGCAGATACGCAGTATTTT. Full variable domain (remainder filled in from reference TRBV5-1 and TRBJ2-3): KAGVTQTPRYLIKTRGQQVTLSCSPISGHRSVSWYQQTPGQGLQFLFEYFSETQRNKGNFPGRFSGRQFSNSRSEMNVSTLELGDSALYLCASSSLGGGGFADTQYFGPGTRLTVL.

This clonotype was detected ten times or more. This rearrangement joins TRBV7-2 to TRBJ2-7; 10 bases match TRBD2. V shed 5 bases and J 6 bases; nucleotides not matched to a gene: 10. In germline, CDR1 is SGHTA, CDR2 FQGNSA. The CDR3 is 15 amino acids. This chain's CDR3 is CASSPALAGVTEQYF. The DNA for the CDR3 is TGTGCCAGCAGCCCCGCGCTAGCGGGAGTCACCGAGCAGTACTTC.

The V gene is TRBV11-2, the J gene TRBJ2-7; weak D call: TRBD2 (5 bases). V was pared by 4 bases and J by 2 bases, with 24 bases between. CDR3 size: 18 residues. Germline values: CDR1 SGHAT, CDR2 FQNNGV. The CDR3 is CASSSVPRRATGTYEQYF. The CDR3 DNA is TGTGCCAGCAGCTCTGTCCCCCGACGGGCGACGGGAACCTACGAGCAGTACTTC.

The chain joins TRBV3-1 to TRBJ1-5; TRBD1 is a possible D gene (5 bases). Germline CDR1 reads LGHDT; CDR2 reads YNNKEL (reference sequence). V lost 0 bases and J 6 bases, leaving 18 bases between the germline ends. The CDR3 has 17 residues. As DNA, the CDR3 is TGTGCCAGCAGCCAAGACTTCGAAGGGGCCGCATCTCAGCCCCAGCATTTT. Translation gives CASSQDFEGAASQPQHF.

The chain uses TRBV20-1 and TRBJ2-7; D remains ambiguous. The CDR3 is 13 amino acids. V gave up 0 bases and J gave up 7 bases, with 13 bases separating them. CDR1 is DFQATT, CDR2 SNEGSKA, per germline (reference sequence). The chain's CDR3 is CSARDKGPREQYF. CDR3 bases: TGCAGTGCTAGAGATAAGGGCCCGCGAGAGCAGTACTTC.

There are many counts of this clonotype. This rearrangement joins TRBV9 to TRBJ2-7, with 10 positions matching TRBD2. Germline assignment: CDR1 SGDLS and CDR2 YYNGEE. This CDR3 is built from 15 residues. Germline trimming cut 3 bases from V and 6 bases from J; bases unmatched to any gene: 9. This chain's CDR3 is CASSALAGAQVEQYF. The CDR3 bases are TGTGCCAGCAGCGCCCTAGCGGGAGCTCAAGTCGAGCAGTACTTC.

This chain uses TRBV9 with TRBJ2-7; D unresolved. This CDR3 has 12 amino acids. Germline V gene sequence: CDR1 SGDLS, CDR2 YYNGEE. V lost 0 bases, J lost 7 bases, and 8 bases lay in between. In DNA form, the CDR3 reads TGTGCCAGCAGCGTAGATGGTACTGAGCAGTACTTC. Encoded protein: CASSVDGTEQYF.

This sequence joins TRBV12-3 or TRBV12-4 and TRBJ1-2; D uncertain. The CDR3 runs 16 residues. Trimming removed 2 bases at V and 0 bases at J, with 13 bases between. CDR3 residues: CASSLRGGGSNYGYTF. As DNA, the CDR3 is TGTGCCAGCAGTTTACGCGGCGGAGGCTCTAACTATGGCTACACCTTC.

V usage is TRBV12-3 or TRBV12-4 and J usage is TRBJ2-1; 8 bases line up with TRBD2. Germline trimming cut 10 bases from V and 7 bases from J; bases unmatched to any gene: 12. The CDR3 length is 14 residues. The CDR3 loop reads CATTWGGRLNEQFF. CDR3 in DNA: TGTGCCACTACGTGGGGCGGGAGGTTAAATGAGCAGTTCTTC.

The rearrangement joins TRBV19 to TRBJ1-5, with 10 bases matching TRBD1. The V and J ends lost 5 bases and 3 bases, in that order; junction bases with no gene match: 16. This CDR3 is 19 amino acids long. The germline CDR1 and CDR2 sequences are LNHDA and SQIVND (reference sequence). In DNA form, the CDR3 reads TGTGCCAGTAGTGTGACCTCTGGGACAGGGGCCCGAGACAATCAGCCCCAGCATTTT. This sequence encodes CASSVTSGTGARDNQPQHF.

The chain links TRBV29-1 to TRBJ2-5; D is ambiguous. Trimming took 4 bases from V and 4 from J, leaving 13 bases between them. The CDR3 has 13 amino acids. Germline V CDR1 and CDR2: SQVTM, ANQGSEA. The CDR3 region is CSVVAPWRETQYF. CDR3 in DNA: TGCAGCGTTGTGGCCCCTTGGCGAGAGACCCAGTACTTC.

This clonotype came up a few times. The V and J genes are TRBV5-4 and TRBJ2-1; 12 nucleotides match TRBD2. CDR3 length equals 15 residues. V trimming: 4 bases; J trimming: 9 bases; junction bases outside the gene matches: 8. In germline, CDR1 is SGHNT, CDR2 YYREEE (reference sequence). The CDR3 coding sequence is TGTGCCAGCAGCGTGACTAGCGGGAGTTCGGGTGAGCAGTTCTTC. As protein: CASSVTSGSSGEQFF.

This clonotype was recorded at least ten times. Here the CDR3 DNA reads TGTGCCACCAGTGATACTAGCGGAGCTATTAACACCGGGGAGCTGTTTTTT. Protein product: CATSDTSGAINTGELFF. The chain carries TRBV24-1 and TRBJ2-2, with TRBD2 matching over 8 bases. After removal of 3 bases from V and 2 bases from J, the junction contained 7 bases not matched to a gene. The germline V gene encodes CDR1 KGHDR and CDR2 SFDVKD. The CDR3 totals 17 residues.

The sample holds a few counts of this clonotype. This chain joins TRBV5-1 and TRBJ2-5; D unclear. Trimming left V 0 bases short and J 5 bases short, with 14 bases between. The CDR3 covers 15 residues. Germline loops: CDR1 SGHRS, CDR2 YFSETQ. The CDR3 protein is CASSLADPAVETQYF. The CDR3 DNA reads TGCGCCAGCAGCTTGGCCGACCCGGCCGTGGAGACCCAGTACTTC.

The rearrangement joins TRBV4-1 to TRBJ2-7, with 11 bases identical to TRBD2. The trim removed 1 base at V and 2 bases at J, leaving 4 bases unmatched. The CDR3 loop spans 16 amino acids. Per the germline V gene, CDR1 is MGHRA and CDR2 is YSYEKL. The CDR3 here is CASSQGSGRAPYEQYF. DNA for the CDR3: TGCGCCAGCAGCCAAGGTAGCGGGAGGGCCCCCTACGAGCAGTACTTC.

This clonotype has just a few counts. This chain joins TRBV20-1 and TRBJ2-1; 12 nucleotides match TRBD2. V was clipped by 4 bases and J by 6 bases; unmatched bases: 4. This CDR3 is 14 amino acids long. Germline assignment: CDR1 DFQATT and CDR2 SNEGSKA (reference sequence). The chain's CDR3 is CSAITSGRSNEQFF. DNA of the CDR3: TGCAGTGCTATAACTAGCGGGAGGAGCAATGAGCAGTTCTTC.

In this sample, this clonotype turned up many times. The chain employs TRBV3-1 and TRBJ2-1; 10 positions agree with TRBD2. V shed 4 bases, J shed 7 bases, and the junction held 4 bases outside the gene matches. The CDR3 has 14 residues. Per germline, CDR1 LGHDT and CDR2 YNNKEL (reference sequence). Here the CDR3 reads CASSPTSGLNEQFF. The CDR3 DNA reads as TGTGCCAGCAGCCCGACTAGCGGGTTAAATGAGCAGTTCTTC.

This chain connects TRBV6-1 to TRBJ2-7; 7 nucleotides agree with TRBD1. Unmatched junction bases numbered 7, after V lost 6 bases and J lost 2 bases. This CDR3 contains 14 residues. Germline lookup yields CDR1 MNHNS and CDR2 SASEGT. CDR3 in amino acids: CASSRWTGAYEQYF. The DNA of the CDR3 is TGTGCCAGCAGCCGGTGGACAGGCGCCTACGAGCAGTACTTC.

This sequence joins TRBV20-1 and TRBJ2-5; unclear D gene. The V and J ends lost 1 base and 2 bases respectively, with 17 bases between them. Germline CDR1 DFQATT, CDR2 SNEGSKA (reference sequence). CDR3 length equals 16 residues. For the CDR3, the DNA is TGCAGTGCTAGAGTTTGGGAATTGGCCGGGCAAGAGACCCAGTACTTC. Protein product: CSARVWELAGQETQYF.